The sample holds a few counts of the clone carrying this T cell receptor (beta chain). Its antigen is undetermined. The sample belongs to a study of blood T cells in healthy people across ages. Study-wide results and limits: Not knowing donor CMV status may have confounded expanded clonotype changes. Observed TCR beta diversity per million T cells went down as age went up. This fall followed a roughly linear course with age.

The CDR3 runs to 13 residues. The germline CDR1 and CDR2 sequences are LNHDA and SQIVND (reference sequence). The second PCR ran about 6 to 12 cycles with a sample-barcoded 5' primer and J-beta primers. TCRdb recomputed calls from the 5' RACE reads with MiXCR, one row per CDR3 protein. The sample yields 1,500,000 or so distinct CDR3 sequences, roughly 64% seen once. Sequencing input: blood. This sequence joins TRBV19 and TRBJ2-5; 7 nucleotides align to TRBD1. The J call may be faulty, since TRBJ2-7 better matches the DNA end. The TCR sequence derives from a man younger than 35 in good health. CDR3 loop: CASSYTGTAEQYF. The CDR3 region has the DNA TGTGCCAGTAGTTATACCGGGACAGCCGAGCAGTACTTC.